There are a few counts of the clone carrying this T cell receptor (beta chain). With V trimmed by 9 bases and J by 4 bases, 8 bases remained unmatched. CDR3 length: 13 residues. In germline, CDR1 is SNHLY, CDR2 FYNNEI. This sample was taken from a study of blood T cell repertoires in COVID-19. The overall study: Specimens from acute and convalescent COVID-19 originated in the United States, Italy and Spain. Sample material is recorded as cDNA or gDNA derived from T cells, B-cell-depleted T cells, or PBMCs.

In the study's own analysis: From reference gene primer amplification, estimates of nucleated cell counts were derived. This table comes from immunoSEQ multiplex PCR, and its TCRdb copy is limited to in-frame clones, with some not included. Clonal size and the V and J genes are those of that table, whereas D and trimming came from the DNA. The data show approximately 160,000 clones, 84% seen once. The chain is built from TRBV2 and TRBJ1-2, with 7 bases lining up with TRBD1. This TCR was sampled from a woman older than 75 with acute or convalescent COVID-19. Sequencing was carried out using peripheral blood. CDR3 DNA: TGTGCCAGTAGTCAAACAGGGGCCTATGGCTACACCTTC. Its translation: CASSQTGAYGYTF. Full variable domain (remainder filled in from reference TRBV2 and TRBJ1-2): EPEVTQTPSHQVTQMGQEVILRCVPISNHLYFYWYRQILGQKVEFLVSFYNNEISEKSEIFDDQFSVERPDGSNFTLKIRSTKLEDSAMYFCASSQTGAYGYTFGSGTRLTVV.